This TCR beta chain was sequenced for a study of blood T cell repertoires in COVID-19. As for the study in general: Acute-phase and convalescent COVID-19 samples originated in the United States, Italy and Spain. T cells, B-cell-depleted T cells, or PBMCs supplied cDNA or gDNA.

This clone has a handful of counts. CDR1 and CDR2 (germline): LGHDT, YNNKEL (reference sequence). V was pared by 8 bases and J by 6 bases, with 14 bases between. This CDR3 has 13 amino acids. In the original analysis: Reference gene primer amplification yielded estimated nucleated cell counts. Only in-frame clones appear in the TCRdb table, and some are missing; sequencing was by immunoSEQ multiplex PCR. Clone size and the V and J calls come from that table; the DNA yielded D and trimming. The sample records 85,000 to 90,000 clones, 85% to 90% being singletons. Sequenced input: peripheral blood. The chain uses TRBV3-1 (or the pseudogene TRBV3-2) and TRBJ1-3; possibly TRBD1 for D (5 bases). The sequence was obtained from a human donor in a cohort sampled during active COVID-19. The CDR3, as DNA: TGTGCCAGCGAGAGGGGAGGATTAAACACCATATATTTT. Protein: CASERGGLNTIYF.